These 6 T cell receptor beta chains originate from one sample sequenced in a study of PD-L1 blockade in urothelial cancer. Data came from immunoSEQ multiplex PCR; TCRdb stores just in-frame clones and leaves some out. The data hold 38,000 or so clones, with approximately 80% observed a single time. The time point is: pretreatment peripheral blood. The sample was PBMCs, taken around atezolizumab (anti-PD-L1) treatment. The receptors derive from a man older than 75 with urothelial cancer.

The gene calls are TRBV10-1 and TRBJ2-7; TRBD2 aligns across 8 bases. This CDR3 is built from 15 residues. V trimming: 4 bases; J trimming: 5 bases; junction bases outside the gene matches: 10. Per the germline V gene, CDR1 is WNHNN and CDR2 is SYGVQD (reference sequence). CDR3 nucleotides: TGCGCCAGCAGTGCGCGAGCGGGAGCGGCCGACGAGCAGTACTTC. This gives the protein CASSARAGAADEQYF.

The DNA of the CDR3 is TGTGCCAGCAGCTTAGAAATGGTAATCAGCACCGGGGAGCTGTTTTTT. As protein: CASSLEMVISTGELFF. The genes are TRBV7-2 and TRBJ2-2; no clear D gene. Trimming removed 1 base from V and 4 bases from J, with 13 bases in between. The CDR3 is made up of 16 amino acids. The germline V gene has CDR1 SGHTA and CDR2 FQGNSA.

V gene TRBV7-2 combines with J gene TRBJ1-1; 11 bases match TRBD1. The CDR3 has 15 amino acids. V shed 4 bases, J shed 2 bases, and the junction held 3 bases outside the gene matches. Germline-derived CDR1 and CDR2 are SGHTA and FQGNSA. The CDR3 DNA reads TGTGCCAGCAGCTCCTGGACAGGGGGCAACACTGAAGCTTTCTTT. It translates to CASSSWTGGNTEAFF. The complete variable domain, with remaining parts taken from reference TRBV7-2 and TRBJ1-1, reads GAGVSQSPSNKVTEKGKDVELRCDPISGHTALYWYRQSLGQGLEFLIYFQGNSAPDKSGLPSDRFSAERTGGSVSTLTIQRTQQEDSAVYLCASSSWTGGNTEAFFGQGTRLTVV.

Relative to its sample, this clone is large. The rearrangement uses TRBV5-1 and TRBJ2-3; a weak D match, TRBD2 (6 bases). Looked up from germline, CDR1 is SGHRS and CDR2 is YFSETQ. The V end lost 0 bases, the J end lost 0 bases, and 11 bases lay between the germline ends. The CDR3 covers 16 residues. CDR3 DNA: TGCGCCAGCAGCTTGGTAGGGACTTTTAGCACAGATACGCAGTATTTT. Its translation is CASSLVGTFSTDTQYF.

The J gene is TRBJ2-1, the V gene TRBV11-2; 12 bases match TRBD2. Germline assignment: CDR1 SGHAT and CDR2 FQNNGV. Trimming cost V 5 bases and J 2 bases; bases outside gene matches: 1. The CDR3 totals 15 residues. CDR3 DNA sequence: TGTGCCAGCAGCCTAGCGGGAGGGCCCTACAATGAGCAGTTCTTC. This encodes CASSLAGGPYNEQFF.

Remarks on this clone: At the DNA level, this CDR3 is encoded by other sequences in the same sample as well. The V call is TRBV25-1, the J call TRBJ2-7; 10 positions match TRBD2. The CDR3 is 13 amino acids. Germline V CDR1 and CDR2: MGHDK, SYGVNS. The trim removed 6 bases at V and 1 base at J, leaving 0 bases unmatched. The CDR3 sequence: CASRLAGSYEQYF. The DNA for the CDR3 is TGTGCCAGCAGACTAGCGGGATCCTACGAGCAGTACTTC.